The 10 T cell receptor beta chains given below trace back to one sample, sequenced in a study of shared clonotypes between healthy human individuals. The method was immunoSEQ multiplex PCR; TCRdb's version includes in-frame clones alone and lacks a portion of them. The table includes about 2.5 million clones, roughly 92% detected once. The sequencing sample was made of naive CD4+ T cells from PBMCs. The subset denotes: CD45RA+ positively selected. The receptors stem from a man between 18 and 29 years old in good health. Some clones in this sample may be carry-over from other donors' samples.

The genes are TRBV5-1 and TRBJ2-1; D is possibly TRBD2 (6 bases). The germline V gene has CDR1 SGHRS and CDR2 YFSETQ. V shed 3 bases and J shed 4 bases, with 17 bases lying between them. The CDR3 extends over 16 amino acids. The CDR3 reads CASSSGTQLPYNEQFF. CDR3 bases: TGCGCCAGCAGCTCCGGGACTCAACTTCCTTACAATGAGCAGTTCTTC. Supplemented by reference TRBV5-1 and TRBJ2-1, the full variable domain reads KAGVTQTPRYLIKTRGQQVTLSCSPISGHRSVSWYQQTPGQGLQFLFEYFSETQRNKGNFPGRFSGRQFSNSRSEMNVSTLELGDSALYLCASSSGTQLPYNEQFFGPGTRLTVL.

The DNA of the CDR3 is TGTGCCAGCAGCGCCGGGACAGGGGGTGGTCGGCCCCAGCATTTT. Its protein is CASSAGTGGGRPQHF. This rearrangement joins TRBV6-1 to TRBJ1-5, with 11 positions matching TRBD1. V shed 6 bases, J shed 9 bases, and the junction held 10 bases outside the gene matches. CDR1 MNHNS and CDR2 SASEGT come from the germline V gene. CDR3 size: 15 residues.

This clone was observed a single time. The chain carries TRBV15 and TRBJ2-2; TRBD2 matches at 7 bases. The CDR3 has 15 amino acids. Germline V gives CDR1 LNHNV, CDR2 YYDKDF (reference sequence). Trimming took 1 base from V and 5 from J; bases not matched to a gene: 4. The CDR3: CATSRGRELTGELFF. The CDR3 DNA is TGTGCCACCAGCAGAGGGCGGGAGTTAACCGGGGAGCTGTTTTTT. Filled out from reference TRBV15 and TRBJ2-2, the complete variable domain reads DAMVIQNPRYQVTQFGKPVTLSCSQTLNHNVMYWYQQKSSQAPKLLFHYYDKDFNNEADTPDNFQSRRPNTSFCFLDIRSPGLGDTAMYLCATSRGRELTGELFFGEGSRLTVL.

Note on this clone: At the DNA level, this CDR3 is encoded by other sequences in the same sample as well. The chain combines TRBV28 with TRBJ2-7; 8 nucleotides align to TRBD1. The CDR3 consists of 14 residues. Germline CDR1 is MDHEN and CDR2 is SYDVKM. The V and J ends lost 5 bases and 2 bases, in that order; junction bases with no gene match: 5. For the CDR3, the DNA is TGTGCCAGCAGTACCGGGACAGGAGCCTACGAGCAGTACTTC. Translating it yields CASSTGTGAYEQYF. The full variable domain, its missing parts supplied by reference TRBV28 and TRBJ2-7, is DVKVTQSSRYLVKRTGEKVFLECVQDMDHENMFWYRQDPGLGLRLIYFSYDVKMKEKGDIPEGYSVSREKKERFSLILESASTNQTSMYLCASSTGTGAYEQYFGPGTRLTVT.

This CDR3 reads CASSHADRDRGQPQHF. In DNA, the CDR3 is TGCGCCAGCAGCCACGCTGATCGGGACAGGGGGCAGCCCCAGCATTTT. This sequence joins TRBV4-1 and TRBJ1-5; 11 bases line up with TRBD1. The junction had 8 bases not matched to a gene; V was cut back by 3 bases and J by 7 bases. Germline V CDR1 and CDR2: MGHRA, YSYEKL. The CDR3 length is 16 residues.

This clone was seen once. The gene calls are TRBV5-4 and TRBJ1-1; 9 bases map to TRBD1. The CDR3 sequence is 15 residues long. Germline V CDR1 and CDR2: SGHNT, YYREEE (reference sequence). The V segment lost 1 base and the J segment 5 bases; nucleotides outside the gene matches: 6. The DNA for the CDR3 is TGTGCCAGCAGCTTGCCTCAACAGGGGGCGACTGAAGCTTTCTTT. The encoded protein is CASSLPQQGATEAFF.

The rearrangement links TRBV9 to TRBJ2-7; the D is unclear. The CDR3 runs to 11 residues. Germline lookup yields CDR1 SGDLS and CDR2 YYNGEE. V lost 4 bases to trimming and J lost 5 bases, with 7 bases between them. The chain's CDR3 is CASSTYNEQYF. Written as DNA, the CDR3 is TGTGCCAGCAGCACCTATAACGAGCAGTACTTC.

The chain carries TRBV27 and TRBJ1-5; TRBD1 is a possible D gene (6 bases). The V gene lost 5 bases and the J gene lost 3 bases, with 20 bases spanning the gap. The CDR3 has 17 amino acids. The germline gives CDR1 MNHEY, CDR2 SMNVEV (reference sequence). The CDR3 here is CASSPLGGQHLNQPQHF. The CDR3 nucleotides read TGTGCCAGCAGTCCTCTCGGTGGACAGCACCTCAATCAGCCCCAGCATTTT.

V and J are TRBV2 and TRBJ2-6; possible D gene TRBD1, 5 bases. There are 15 residues in the CDR3. Germline V gives CDR1 SNHLY, CDR2 FYNNEI. Trimming pared 4 bases from V and 1 base from J, leaving 8 bases between. The CDR3 region has the DNA TGTGCCAGCAGTGTGAGACAGTCTGGGGCCAACGTCCTGACTTTC. Protein product: CASSVRQSGANVLTF.

The chain couples TRBV7-8 to TRBJ2-7, with 9 nucleotides matching TRBD1. V shed 2 bases and J 2 bases; nucleotides not matched to a gene: 4. CDR1 SGHVS and CDR2 FQNEAQ come from the germline V gene. The CDR3 sequence is 15 residues long. The CDR3 nucleotides are TGTGCCAGCAGCTTACGAACAGGGGGCACCTACGAGCAGTACTTC. Amino acids: CASSLRTGGTYEQYF. The whole variable domain, remainder taken from reference TRBV7-8 and TRBJ2-7, is GAGVSQSPRYKVAKRGQDVALRCDPISGHVSLFWYQQALGQGPEFLTYFQNEAQLDKSGLPSDRFFAERPEGSVSTLKIQRTQQEDSAVYLCASSLRTGGTYEQYFGPGTRLTVT.